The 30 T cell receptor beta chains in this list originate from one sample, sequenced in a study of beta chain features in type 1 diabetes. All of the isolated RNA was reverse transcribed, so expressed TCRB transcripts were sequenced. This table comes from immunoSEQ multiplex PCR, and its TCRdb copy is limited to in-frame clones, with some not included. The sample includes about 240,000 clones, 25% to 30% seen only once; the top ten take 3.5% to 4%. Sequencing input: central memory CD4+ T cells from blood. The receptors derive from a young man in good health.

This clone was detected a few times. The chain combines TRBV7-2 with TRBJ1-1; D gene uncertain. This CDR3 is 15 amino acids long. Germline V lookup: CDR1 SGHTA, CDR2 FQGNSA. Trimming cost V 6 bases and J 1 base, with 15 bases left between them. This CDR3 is CASRTPRLGNTEAFF. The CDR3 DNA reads TGTGCCAGCAGGACTCCCAGGCTCGGGAACACTGAAGCTTTCTTT.

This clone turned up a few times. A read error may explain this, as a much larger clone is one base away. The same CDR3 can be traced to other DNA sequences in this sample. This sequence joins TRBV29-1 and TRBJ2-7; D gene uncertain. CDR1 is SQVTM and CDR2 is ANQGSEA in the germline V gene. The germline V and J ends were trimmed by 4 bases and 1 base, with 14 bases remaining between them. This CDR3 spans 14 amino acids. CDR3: CSVGISPVSYEQYF. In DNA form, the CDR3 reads TGCAGCGTTGGCATATCGCCAGTTTCCTACGAGCAGTACTTC.

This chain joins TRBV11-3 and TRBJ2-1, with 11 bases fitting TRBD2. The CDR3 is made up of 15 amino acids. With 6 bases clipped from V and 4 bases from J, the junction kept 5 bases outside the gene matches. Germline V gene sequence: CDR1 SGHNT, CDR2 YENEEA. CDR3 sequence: CASRTIAGGYNEQFF. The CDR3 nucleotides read TGTGCCAGCAGGACTATAGCGGGGGGGTACAATGAGCAGTTCTTC.

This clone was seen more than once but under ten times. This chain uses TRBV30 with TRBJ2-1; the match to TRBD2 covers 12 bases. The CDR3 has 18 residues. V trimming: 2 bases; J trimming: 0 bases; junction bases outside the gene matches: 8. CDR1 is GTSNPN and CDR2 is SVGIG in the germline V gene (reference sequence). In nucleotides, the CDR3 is TGTGCCTGGAGTCTAGGACTAGCGGGGTTAAGCTCCTACAATGAGCAGTTCTTC. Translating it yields CAWSLGLAGLSSYNEQFF.

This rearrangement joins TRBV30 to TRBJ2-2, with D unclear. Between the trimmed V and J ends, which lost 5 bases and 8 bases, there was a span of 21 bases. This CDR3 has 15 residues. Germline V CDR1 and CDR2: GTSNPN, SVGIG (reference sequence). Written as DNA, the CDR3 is TGTGCCTGGCTCCCCCGAGGAGCCCCCGGGGGGGAGCTGTTTTTT. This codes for CAWLPRGAPGGELFF.

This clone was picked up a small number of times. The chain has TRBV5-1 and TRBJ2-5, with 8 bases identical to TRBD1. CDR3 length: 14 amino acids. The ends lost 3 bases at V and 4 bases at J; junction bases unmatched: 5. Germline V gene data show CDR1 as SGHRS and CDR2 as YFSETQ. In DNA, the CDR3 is TGCGCCAGCAGCTCTCGACAGGGGAGAGAGACCCAGTACTTC. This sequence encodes CASSSRQGRETQYF.

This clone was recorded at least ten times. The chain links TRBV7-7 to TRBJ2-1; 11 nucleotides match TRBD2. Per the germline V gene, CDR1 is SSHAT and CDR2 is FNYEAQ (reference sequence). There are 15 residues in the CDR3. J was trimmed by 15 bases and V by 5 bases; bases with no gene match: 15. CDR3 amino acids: CASSPANSGGVSLFF. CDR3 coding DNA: TGTGCCAGCAGCCCAGCCAATAGCGGGGGGGTTAGTCTGTTCTTC. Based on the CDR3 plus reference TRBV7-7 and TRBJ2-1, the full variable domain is GAGVSQSPRYKVTKRGQDVTLRCDPISSHATLYWYQQALGQGPEFLTYFNYEAQPDKSGLPSDRFSAERPEGSISTLTIQRTEQRDSAMYRCASSPANSGGVSLFFGPGTRLTVL.

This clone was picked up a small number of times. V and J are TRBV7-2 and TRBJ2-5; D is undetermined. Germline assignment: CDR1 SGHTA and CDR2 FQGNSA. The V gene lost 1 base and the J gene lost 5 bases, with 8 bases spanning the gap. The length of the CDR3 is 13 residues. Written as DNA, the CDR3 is TGTGCCAGCAGCTTAGGGATATTGGAGACCCAGTACTTC. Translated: CASSLGILETQYF.

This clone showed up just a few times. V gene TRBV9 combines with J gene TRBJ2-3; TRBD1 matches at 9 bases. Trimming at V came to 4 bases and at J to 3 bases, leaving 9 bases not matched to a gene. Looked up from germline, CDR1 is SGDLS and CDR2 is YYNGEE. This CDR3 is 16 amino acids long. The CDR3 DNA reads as TGTGCCAGCAGCAAAGGGACAGGGTATAGAACAGATACGCAGTATTTT. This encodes CASSKGTGYRTDTQYF.

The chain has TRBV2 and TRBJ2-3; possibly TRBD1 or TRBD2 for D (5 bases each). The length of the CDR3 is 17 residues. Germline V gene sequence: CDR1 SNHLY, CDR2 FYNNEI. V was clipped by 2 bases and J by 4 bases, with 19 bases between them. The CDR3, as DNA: TGTGCCAGCAGTGAAATTCTGGGGACGCGTCGGGCAGATACGCAGTATTTT. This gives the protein CASSEILGTRRADTQYF.

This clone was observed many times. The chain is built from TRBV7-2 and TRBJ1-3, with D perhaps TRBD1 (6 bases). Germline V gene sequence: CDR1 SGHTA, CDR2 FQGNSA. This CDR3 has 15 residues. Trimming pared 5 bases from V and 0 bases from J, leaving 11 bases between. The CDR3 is CASSPQGTSGNTIYF. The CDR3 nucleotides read TGTGCCAGCAGCCCTCAGGGGACCTCTGGAAACACCATATATTTT. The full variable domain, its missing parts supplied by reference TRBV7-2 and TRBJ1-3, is GAGVSQSPSNKVTEKGKDVELRCDPISGHTALYWYRQSLGQGLEFLIYFQGNSAPDKSGLPSDRFSAERTGGSVSTLTIQRTQQEDSAVYLCASSPQGTSGNTIYFGEGSWLTVV.

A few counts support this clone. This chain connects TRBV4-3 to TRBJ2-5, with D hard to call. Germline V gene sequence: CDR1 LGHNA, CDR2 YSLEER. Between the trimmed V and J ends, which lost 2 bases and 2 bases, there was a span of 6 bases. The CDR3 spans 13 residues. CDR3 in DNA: TGCGCCAGCAGCCAATCAAGACAAGAGACCCAGTACTTC. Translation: CASSQSRQETQYF.

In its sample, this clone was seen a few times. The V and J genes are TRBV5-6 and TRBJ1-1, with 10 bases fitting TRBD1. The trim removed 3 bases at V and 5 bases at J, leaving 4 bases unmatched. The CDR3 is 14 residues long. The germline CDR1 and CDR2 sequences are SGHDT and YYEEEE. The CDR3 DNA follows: TGTGCCAGCAGCTGGGACAGGGGTGGGACTGAAGCTTTCTTT. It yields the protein CASSWDRGGTEAFF.

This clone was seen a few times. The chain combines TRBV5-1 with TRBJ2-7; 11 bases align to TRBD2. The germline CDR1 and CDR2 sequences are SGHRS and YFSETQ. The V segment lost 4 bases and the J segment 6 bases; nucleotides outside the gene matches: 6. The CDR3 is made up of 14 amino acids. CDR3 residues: CASSALAGAGEQYF. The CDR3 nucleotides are TGCGCCAGCAGCGCACTAGCGGGGGCTGGCGAGCAGTACTTC.

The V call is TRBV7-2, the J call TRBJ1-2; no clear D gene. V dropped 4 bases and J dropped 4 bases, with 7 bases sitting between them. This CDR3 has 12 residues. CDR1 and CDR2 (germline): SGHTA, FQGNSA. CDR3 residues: CASSSRLYGYTF. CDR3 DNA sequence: TGTGCCAGCAGCTCCCGCCTCTATGGCTACACCTTC.

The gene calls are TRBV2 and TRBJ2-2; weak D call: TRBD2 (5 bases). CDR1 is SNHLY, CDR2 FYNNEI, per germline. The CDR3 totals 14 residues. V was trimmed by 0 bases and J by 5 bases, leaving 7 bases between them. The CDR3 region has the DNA TGTGCCAGCAGTGAAGCGAGGGTGACCGGGGAGCTGTTTTTT. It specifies CASSEARVTGELFF.

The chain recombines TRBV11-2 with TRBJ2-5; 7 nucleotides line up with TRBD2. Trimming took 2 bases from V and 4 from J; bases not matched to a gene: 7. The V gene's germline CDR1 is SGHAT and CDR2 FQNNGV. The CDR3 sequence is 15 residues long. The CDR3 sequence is CASSLREGRRETQYF. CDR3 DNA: TGTGCCAGCAGCTTAAGGGAGGGTCGCCGAGAGACCCAGTACTTC.

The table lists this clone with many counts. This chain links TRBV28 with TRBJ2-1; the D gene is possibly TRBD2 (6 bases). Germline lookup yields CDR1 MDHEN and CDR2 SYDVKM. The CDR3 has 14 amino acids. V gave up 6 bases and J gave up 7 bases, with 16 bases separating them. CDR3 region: CASRPRDFTNEQFF. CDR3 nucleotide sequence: TGTGCCAGCAGACCCCGGGACTTTACTAATGAGCAGTTCTTC.

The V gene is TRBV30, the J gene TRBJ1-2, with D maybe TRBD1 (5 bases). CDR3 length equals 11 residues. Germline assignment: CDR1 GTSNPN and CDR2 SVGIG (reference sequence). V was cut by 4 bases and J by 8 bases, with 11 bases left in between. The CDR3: CAWTGLGGYTF. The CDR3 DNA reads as TGTGCCTGGACAGGGTTAGGAGGCTACACCTTC.

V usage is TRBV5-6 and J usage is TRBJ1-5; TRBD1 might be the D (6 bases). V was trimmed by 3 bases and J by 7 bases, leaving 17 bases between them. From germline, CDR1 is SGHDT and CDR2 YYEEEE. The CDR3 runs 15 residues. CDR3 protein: CASSWGGGSGQPQHF. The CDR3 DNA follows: TGTGCCAGCAGCTGGGGAGGGGGTAGTGGACAGCCCCAGCATTTT.

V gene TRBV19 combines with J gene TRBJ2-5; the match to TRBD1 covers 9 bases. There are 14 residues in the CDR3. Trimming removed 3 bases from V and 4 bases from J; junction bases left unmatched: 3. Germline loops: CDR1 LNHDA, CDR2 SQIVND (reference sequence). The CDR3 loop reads CASSIGTGRETQYF. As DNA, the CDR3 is TGTGCCAGTAGTATCGGGACAGGGAGAGAGACCCAGTACTTC.

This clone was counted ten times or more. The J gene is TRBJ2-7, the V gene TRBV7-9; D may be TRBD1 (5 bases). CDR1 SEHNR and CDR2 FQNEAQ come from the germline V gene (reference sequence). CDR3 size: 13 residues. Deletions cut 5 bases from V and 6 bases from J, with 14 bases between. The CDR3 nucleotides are TGTGCCAGCAGCGTATCGGGTACAGGCGAGCAGTACTTC. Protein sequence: CASSVSGTGEQYF.

The CDR3 loop is CASSFDSGHEKLFF. The CDR3 nucleotides read TGTGCCAGCAGCTTTGACAGTGGGCATGAAAAACTGTTTTTT. The chain couples TRBV7-8 to TRBJ1-4; a possible D gene is TRBD1 (5 bases). The CDR3 extends over 14 amino acids. With 3 bases removed from V and 6 bases from J, the gap between germline ends came to 11 bases. Per germline, CDR1 SGHVS and CDR2 FQNEAQ.

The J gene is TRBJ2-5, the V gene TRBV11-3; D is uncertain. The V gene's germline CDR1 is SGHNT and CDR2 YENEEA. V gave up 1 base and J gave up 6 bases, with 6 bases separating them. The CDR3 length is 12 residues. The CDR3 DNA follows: TGTGCCAGCAGCTTAGGTGACCAGACCCAGTACTTC. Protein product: CASSLGDQTQYF.

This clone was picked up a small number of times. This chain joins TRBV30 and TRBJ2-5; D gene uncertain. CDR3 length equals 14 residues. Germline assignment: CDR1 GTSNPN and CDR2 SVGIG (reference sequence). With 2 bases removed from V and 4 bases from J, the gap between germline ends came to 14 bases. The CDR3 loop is CAWSLQRDAETQYF. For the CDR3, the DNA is TGTGCCTGGAGTTTGCAACGCGACGCAGAGACCCAGTACTTC.

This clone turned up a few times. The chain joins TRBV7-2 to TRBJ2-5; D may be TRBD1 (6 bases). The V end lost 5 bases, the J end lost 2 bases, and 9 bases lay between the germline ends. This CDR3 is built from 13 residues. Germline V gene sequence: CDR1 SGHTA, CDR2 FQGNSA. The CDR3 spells CASSPGQQETQYF. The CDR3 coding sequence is TGTGCCAGCAGCCCTGGACAGCAAGAGACCCAGTACTTC.

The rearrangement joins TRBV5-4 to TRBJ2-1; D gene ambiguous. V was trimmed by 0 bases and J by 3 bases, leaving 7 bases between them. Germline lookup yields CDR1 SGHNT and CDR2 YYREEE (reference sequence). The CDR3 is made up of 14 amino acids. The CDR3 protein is CASSLDFYYNEQFF. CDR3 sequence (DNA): TGTGCCAGCAGCTTGGACTTCTACTACAATGAGCAGTTCTTC.

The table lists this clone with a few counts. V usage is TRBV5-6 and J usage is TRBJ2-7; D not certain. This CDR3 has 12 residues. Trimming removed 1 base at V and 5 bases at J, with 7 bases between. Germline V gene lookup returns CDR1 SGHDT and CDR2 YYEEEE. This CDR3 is CASSLYTHEQYF. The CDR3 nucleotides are TGTGCCAGCAGCTTGTACACCCACGAGCAGTACTTC.

The CDR3 DNA is TGTGCCTGGGCTTGGGGCGGGGAGCAGTTCTTC. Amino acids: CAWAWGGEQFF. The V gene is TRBV30, the J gene TRBJ2-1; TRBD1 or TRBD2 may be the D gene (5 bases each). Germline V lookup: CDR1 GTSNPN, CDR2 SVGIG (reference sequence). Between the trimmed V and J ends, which lost 5 bases and 10 bases, there was a span of 12 bases. The length of the CDR3 is 11 residues.

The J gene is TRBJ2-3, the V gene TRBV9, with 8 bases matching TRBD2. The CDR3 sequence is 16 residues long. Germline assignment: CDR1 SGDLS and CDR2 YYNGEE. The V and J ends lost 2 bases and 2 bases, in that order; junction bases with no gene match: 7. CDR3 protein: CASSVEAGGFTDTQYF. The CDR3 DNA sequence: TGTGCCAGCAGCGTGGAGGCGGGAGGATTCACAGATACGCAGTATTTT.